These T cell receptor beta chains were read from a single sample in a study of graft-versus-host responses after intestinal transplantation. Their antigens remain unidentified. The assay was immunoSEQ multiplex PCR, and TCRdb's table has in-frame clones only and misses some. This sample has 60,000 to 80,000 clones, with roughly 91% found just once. Source: unstimulated CD8+ T cells sorted from spleen or lymph node cells, taken before intestinal transplant. The receptors here all came from a human donor who received an intestinal transplant. Both conserved end residues are part of each CDR3. Each record gives: clone size, D gene, CDR3 length, J gene, V gene, CDR3 protein, CDR3 DNA. The D gene is left open where the match is weak. Size tells how often a clone was seen (once, few, many) or the class of an expanded clone, and some rows leave it out.

abundance: once
d_gene: -
len: 15
j_gene: TRBJ1-4
v_gene: TRBV7-9
CDR3aa: CASSWGRRTNEKLFF
CDR3nt: TGTGCCAGCAGCTGGGGCCGAAGAACTAATGAAAAACTGTTTTTT

abundance: -
d_gene: -
len: 13
j_gene: TRBJ2-7
v_gene: TRBV4-1
CDR3aa: CASSQDGSDEQYF
CDR3nt: TGCGCCAGCAGCCAAGATGGAAGCGACGAGCAGTACTTC

abundance: -
d_gene: -
len: 18
j_gene: TRBJ1-5
v_gene: TRBV7-7
CDR3aa: CASSGRTPNVTSNQPQHF
CDR3nt: TGTGCTAGCAGCGGACGGACACCGAACGTCACTAGCAATCAGCCCCAGCATTTT

abundance: few
d_gene: -
len: 11
j_gene: TRBJ1-2
v_gene: TRBV9
CDR3aa: CASSVGPLYTF
CDR3nt: TGTGCCAGCAGCGTAGGTCCACTCTACACCTTC

abundance: -
d_gene: TRBD2
len: 15
j_gene: TRBJ2-7
v_gene: TRBV4-1
CDR3aa: CASSQTSGGPYEQYF
CDR3nt: TGCGCCAGCAGTCAGACTAGCGGGGGTCCCTACGAGCAGTACTTC

abundance: -
d_gene: -
len: 13
j_gene: TRBJ1-2
v_gene: TRBV2
CDR3aa: CASTPRGGDGYTF
CDR3nt: TGTGCCAGCACCCCCCGGGGTGGGGATGGCTACACCTTC

abundance: -
d_gene: TRBD1
len: 15
j_gene: TRBJ1-2
v_gene: TRBV6-6
CDR3aa: CASSRRQGSNYGYTF
CDR3nt: TGTGCCAGCAGCCGCCGACAGGGTTCTAACTATGGCTACACCTTC

abundance: -
d_gene: TRBD1
len: 13
j_gene: TRBJ1-1
v_gene: TRBV5-5
CDR3aa: CASSSRTGLEAFF
CDR3nt: TGTGCCAGCAGCTCTCGGACAGGCCTTGAAGCTTTCTTT

abundance: -
d_gene: TRBD1
len: 16
j_gene: TRBJ2-3
v_gene: TRBV18
CDR3aa: CASSPGTATSTDTQYF
CDR3nt: TGTGCCAGCTCACCAGGGACAGCGACTAGCACAGATACGCAGTATTTT

abundance: -
d_gene: -
len: 15
j_gene: TRBJ2-6
v_gene: TRBV4-1
CDR3aa: CASSQGRTARDVLTF
CDR3nt: TGCGCCAGCAGCCAAGGAAGGACAGCTCGGGACGTCCTGACTTTC

abundance: -
d_gene: TRBD2
len: 12
j_gene: TRBJ2-1
v_gene: TRBV4-1
CDR3aa: CASSQGGGEAFF
CDR3nt: TGCGCCAGCAGCCAAGGCGGGGGGGAGGCGTTCTTC

abundance: -
d_gene: TRBD2
len: 17
j_gene: TRBJ2-3
v_gene: TRBV10-3
CDR3aa: CAISDPGLAGGSDTQYF
CDR3nt: TGTGCCATCAGTGACCCGGGACTAGCGGGGGGATCAGATACGCAGTATTTT

abundance: -
d_gene: -
len: 13
j_gene: TRBJ1-1
v_gene: TRBV5-6
CDR3aa: CASSSPGNTEAFF
CDR3nt: TGTGCCAGCAGCTCCCCAGGGAACACTGAAGCTTTCTTT

abundance: -
d_gene: TRBD1
len: 14
j_gene: TRBJ1-6
v_gene: TRBV18
CDR3aa: CASSTGTGLSPLHF
CDR3nt: TGTGCCAGCTCAACAGGGACAGGTCTTTCACCCCTCCACTTT

abundance: -
d_gene: TRBD2
len: 15
j_gene: TRBJ2-1
v_gene: TRBV9
CDR3aa: CASSQLAGGPHEQFF
CDR3nt: TGTGCCAGCAGCCAACTAGCGGGGGGGCCACATGAGCAGTTCTTC

abundance: -
d_gene: -
len: 13
j_gene: TRBJ1-1
v_gene: TRBV7-3
CDR3aa: CASSPDSNTEAFF
CDR3nt: TGTGCCAGCAGCCCGGACAGCAACACTGAAGCTTTCTTT

abundance: -
d_gene: TRBD1
len: 13
j_gene: TRBJ1-6
v_gene: TRBV19
CDR3aa: CASRRGRDSPLHF
CDR3nt: TGTGCCAGTAGGAGGGGGCGCGATTCACCCCTCCACTTT

abundance: few
d_gene: -
len: 14
j_gene: TRBJ2-2
v_gene: TRBV5-6
CDR3aa: CASSLVGSTGELFF
CDR3nt: TGTGCCAGCAGCTTGGTTGGCAGCACCGGGGAGCTGTTTTTT

abundance: -
d_gene: TRBD2
len: 12
j_gene: TRBJ2-3
v_gene: TRBV5-6
CDR3aa: CASSPLAGTQYF
CDR3nt: TGTGCCAGCAGCCCACTAGCGGGGACGCAGTATTTT

abundance: -
d_gene: -
len: 15
j_gene: TRBJ2-7
v_gene: TRBV13
CDR3aa: CASSRSRELEWEQYF
CDR3nt: TGTGCCAGCAGCCGCTCCCGGGAGCTCGAGTGGGAGCAGTACTTC

abundance: few
d_gene: -
len: 14
j_gene: TRBJ1-6
v_gene: TRBV7-9
CDR3aa: CASSPPDRNAPLHF
CDR3nt: TGTGCCAGCAGCCCTCCCGACAGGAATGCACCCCTCCACTTT

abundance: -
d_gene: TRBD1
len: 14
j_gene: TRBJ2-7
v_gene: TRBV7-9
CDR3aa: CASSGRDSNYEQYF
CDR3nt: TGTGCCAGCAGCGGCCGGGACAGCAACTACGAGCAGTACTTC

abundance: -
d_gene: TRBD1
len: 14
j_gene: TRBJ1-2
v_gene: TRBV12-5
CDR3aa: CASGFKAGGYGYTF
CDR3nt: TGTGCTAGTGGTTTCAAGGCAGGGGGCTATGGCTACACCTTC

abundance: -
d_gene: TRBD1
len: 17
j_gene: TRBJ1-4
v_gene: TRBV7-9
CDR3aa: CASSLGTGGETNEKLFF
CDR3nt: TGTGCCAGCAGCTTAGGGACAGGGGGCGAGACTAATGAAAAACTGTTTTTT

abundance: -
d_gene: TRBD2
len: 14
j_gene: TRBJ2-7
v_gene: TRBV5-4
CDR3aa: CASSLKGGDYEQYF
CDR3nt: TGTGCCAGCAGCTTGAAGGGAGGGGACTACGAGCAGTACTTC

abundance: -
d_gene: TRBD1
len: 15
j_gene: TRBJ1-1
v_gene: TRBV7-2
CDR3aa: CASRATGTVNTEAFF
CDR3nt: TGTGCCAGCAGAGCTACCGGGACAGTGAACACTGAAGCTTTCTTT

abundance: -
d_gene: -
len: 13
j_gene: TRBJ1-5
v_gene: TRBV7-6
CDR3aa: CASSLGQNQPQHF
CDR3nt: TGTGCCAGCAGCTTAGGACAAAATCAGCCCCAGCATTTT

abundance: -
d_gene: -
len: 14
j_gene: TRBJ1-1
v_gene: TRBV10-1
CDR3aa: CASSGSGANTEAFF
CDR3nt: TGCGCCAGCAGCGGTTCAGGGGCGAACACTGAAGCTTTCTTT

abundance: -
d_gene: TRBD2
len: 15
j_gene: TRBJ2-1
v_gene: TRBV19
CDR3aa: CASSDGLAGGYEQFF
CDR3nt: TGTGCCAGTAGTGATGGACTAGCGGGGGGGTATGAGCAGTTCTTC

abundance: -
d_gene: -
len: 13
j_gene: TRBJ2-7
v_gene: TRBV7-8
CDR3aa: CASSLGRTYEQYF
CDR3nt: TGTGCCAGCAGCTTAGGCAGAACCTACGAGCAGTACTTC

abundance: -
d_gene: TRBD2
len: 15
j_gene: TRBJ2-7
v_gene: TRBV5-1
CDR3aa: CASSLASGGSYEQYF
CDR3nt: TGCGCCAGCAGCTTGGCCAGCGGGGGATCCTACGAGCAGTACTTC

abundance: -
d_gene: TRBD1
len: 14
j_gene: TRBJ1-1
v_gene: TRBV9
CDR3aa: CASSFRGLDTEAFF
CDR3nt: TGTGCCAGCAGTTTCAGGGGGCTGGACACTGAAGCTTTCTTT

abundance: -
d_gene: TRBD1
len: 16
j_gene: TRBJ2-7
v_gene: TRBV6-6
CDR3aa: CASSRSRDRVSYEQYF
CDR3nt: TGTGCCAGCAGCCGTTCCCGGGACAGGGTATCCTACGAGCAGTACTTC

abundance: -
d_gene: -
len: 16
j_gene: TRBJ2-2
v_gene: TRBV2
CDR3aa: CASSEALAGNTGELFF
CDR3nt: TGTGCCAGCAGTGAAGCGCTGGCAGGGAACACCGGGGAGCTGTTTTTT

abundance: -
d_gene: -
len: 14
j_gene: TRBJ2-3
v_gene: TRBV2
CDR3aa: CAKRPGDRTDTQYF
CDR3nt: TGTGCCAAGCGGCCGGGGGACCGCACAGATACGCAGTATTTT

abundance: few
d_gene: -
len: 12
j_gene: TRBJ1-1
v_gene: TRBV29-1
CDR3aa: CSVEGQAAEAFF
CDR3nt: TGCAGCGTTGAGGGTCAGGCCGCTGAAGCTTTCTTT

abundance: -
d_gene: -
len: 15
j_gene: TRBJ2-7
v_gene: TRBV27
CDR3aa: CASSFASGFEGEQYF
CDR3nt: TGTGCCAGCAGTTTTGCGTCGGGTTTCGAAGGCGAGCAGTACTTC

abundance: -
d_gene: -
len: 14
j_gene: TRBJ1-1
v_gene: TRBV15
CDR3aa: CATSLGGLSTEAFF
CDR3nt: TGTGCCACCAGCCTAGGAGGGTTAAGTACTGAAGCTTTCTTT

abundance: -
d_gene: -
len: 16
j_gene: TRBJ2-1
v_gene: TRBV5-6
CDR3aa: CASSLGFLGPYNEQFF
CDR3nt: TGTGCCAGCAGCTTGGGGTTTCTGGGGCCCTACAATGAGCAGTTCTTC

abundance: -
d_gene: TRBD1
len: 15
j_gene: TRBJ1-1
v_gene: TRBV4-1
CDR3aa: CASSGTDGLATEAFF
CDR3nt: TGCGCCAGCAGCGGGACAGACGGCCTTGCCACTGAAGCTTTCTTT

abundance: -
d_gene: -
len: 13
j_gene: TRBJ1-2
v_gene: TRBV29-1
CDR3aa: CSAVGQGNYGYTF
CDR3nt: TGCAGCGCCGTAGGCCAGGGGAACTATGGCTACACCTTC

abundance: -
d_gene: -
len: 19
j_gene: TRBJ1-1
v_gene: TRBV7-9
CDR3aa: CASSPWGRGAGDLVTEAFF
CDR3nt: TGTGCCAGCAGCCCCTGGGGGAGGGGGGCGGGGGATCTGGTCACTGAAGCTTTCTTT

abundance: -
d_gene: TRBD1
len: 14
j_gene: TRBJ2-5
v_gene: TRBV27
CDR3aa: CASSLRQGGETQYF
CDR3nt: TGTGCCAGCAGTTTAAGACAGGGGGGAGAGACCCAGTACTTC

abundance: -
d_gene: TRBD1
len: 13
j_gene: TRBJ1-2
v_gene: TRBV11-2
CDR3aa: CASSPGGYYGYTF
CDR3nt: TGTGCCAGCAGCCCAGGGGGGTACTATGGCTACACCTTC

abundance: -
d_gene: -
len: 14
j_gene: TRBJ2-5
v_gene: TRBV27
CDR3aa: CASMHSLRAETQYF
CDR3nt: TGTGCCAGCATGCACAGCCTCAGGGCGGAGACCCAGTACTTC

abundance: -
d_gene: TRBD2
len: 15
j_gene: TRBJ2-1
v_gene: TRBV9
CDR3aa: CASSVGGGGVNEQFF
CDR3nt: TGTGCCAGCAGCGTAGGCGGCGGGGGGGTCAATGAGCAGTTCTTC

abundance: -
d_gene: -
len: 13
j_gene: TRBJ2-3
v_gene: TRBV15
CDR3aa: CATSRGLEDTQYF
CDR3nt: TGTGCCACCAGCAGAGGGCTAGAAGATACGCAGTATTTT

abundance: -
d_gene: TRBD1
len: 16
j_gene: TRBJ2-1
v_gene: TRBV27
CDR3aa: CASSFTGGITYNEQFF
CDR3nt: TGTGCCAGCAGTTTCACAGGGGGCATTACATACAATGAGCAGTTCTTC

abundance: -
d_gene: -
len: 14
j_gene: TRBJ2-1
v_gene: TRBV2
CDR3aa: CASNGKGHYNEQFF
CDR3nt: TGTGCCAGCAACGGGAAAGGGCACTACAATGAGCAGTTCTTC